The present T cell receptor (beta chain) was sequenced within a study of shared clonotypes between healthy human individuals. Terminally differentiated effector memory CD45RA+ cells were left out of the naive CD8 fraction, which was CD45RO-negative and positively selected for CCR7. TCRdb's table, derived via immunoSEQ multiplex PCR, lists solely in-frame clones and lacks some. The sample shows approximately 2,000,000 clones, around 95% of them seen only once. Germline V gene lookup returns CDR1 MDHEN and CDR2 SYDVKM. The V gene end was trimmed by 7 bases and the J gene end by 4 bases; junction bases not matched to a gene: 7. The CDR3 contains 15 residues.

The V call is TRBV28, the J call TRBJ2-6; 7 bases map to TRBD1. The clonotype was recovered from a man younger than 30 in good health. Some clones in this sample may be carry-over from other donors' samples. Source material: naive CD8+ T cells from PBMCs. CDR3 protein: CASNGQVVGANVLTF. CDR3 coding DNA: TGTGCCAGCAATGGACAGGTGGTAGGGGCCAACGTCCTGACTTTC.